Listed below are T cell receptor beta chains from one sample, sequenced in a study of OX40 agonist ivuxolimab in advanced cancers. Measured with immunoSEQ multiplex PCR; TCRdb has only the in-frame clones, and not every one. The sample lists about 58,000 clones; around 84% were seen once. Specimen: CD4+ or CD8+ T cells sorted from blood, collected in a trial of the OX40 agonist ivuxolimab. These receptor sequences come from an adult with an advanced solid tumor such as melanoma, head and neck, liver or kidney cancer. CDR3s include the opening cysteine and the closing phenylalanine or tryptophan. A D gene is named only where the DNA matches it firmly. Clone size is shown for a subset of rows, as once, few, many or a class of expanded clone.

CDR3: CASSEGAGYEQYF
DNA: TGCGCCAGCAGTGAGGGGGCTGGGTACGAGCAGTACTTC
size: few
V: TRBV10-1
D: NA
J: TRBJ2-7

CDR3: CVRSLFWTGEVRKQYF
DNA: TGTGTCAGAAGCTTATTCTGGACAGGGGAAGTGAGGAAGCAGTACTTC
size: NA
V: TRBV7-5
D: NA
J: TRBJ2-7

CDR3: CASSLGGRGTEAFF
DNA: TGTGCCAGCAGCTTAGGTGGGCGTGGTACTGAAGCTTTCTTT
size: NA
V: TRBV7-8
D: NA
J: TRBJ1-1

CDR3: CASSLESGGSNTEAFF
DNA: TGTGCCAGCAGCTTAGAGTCAGGGGGCTCGAACACTGAAGCTTTCTTT
size: NA
V: TRBV7-9
D: TRBD1
J: TRBJ1-1

CDR3: CASSPPAYRIYGYTF
DNA: TGTGCCAGCTCACCACCGGCGTACAGGATCTATGGCTACACCTTC
size: NA
V: TRBV18
D: NA
J: TRBJ1-2

CDR3: CASSLADTQYF
DNA: TGTGCCAGCAGCTTAGCAGATACGCAGTATTTT
size: NA
V: TRBV7-9
D: NA
J: TRBJ2-3

CDR3: CASSYSIHEQYF
DNA: TGTGCCAGCAGTTACTCTATTCACGAGCAGTACTTC
size: NA
V: TRBV6-6
D: NA
J: TRBJ2-7

CDR3: CASSQDRAYGYTF
DNA: TGCGCCAGCAGCCAAGACAGGGCCTATGGCTACACCTTC
size: few
V: TRBV4-1
D: NA
J: TRBJ1-2

CDR3: CASRNRVDEQYF
DNA: TGTGCCAGCAGGAACAGGGTAGACGAGCAGTACTTC
size: NA
V: TRBV6-5
D: NA
J: TRBJ2-7

CDR3: CASSGQASNQPQHF
DNA: TGTGCCAGCAGTGGGCAGGCTTCCAATCAGCCCCAGCATTTT
size: NA
V: TRBV2
D: NA
J: TRBJ1-5

CDR3: CASKKGQQETQYF
DNA: TGTGCCAGCAAAAAGGGACAGCAAGAGACCCAGTACTTC
size: NA
V: TRBV2
D: TRBD1
J: TRBJ2-5

CDR3: CASSPRTPSVGGGYTF
DNA: TGTGCCAGCAGCCCAAGGACGCCTTCGGTGGGGGGTGGCTACACCTTC
size: once
V: TRBV11-2
D: NA
J: TRBJ1-2

CDR3: CASSPPETGTGGPGYTF
DNA: TGTGCCAGCTCACCACCGGAAACAGGGACAGGGGGCCCAGGCTACACCTTC
size: NA
V: TRBV18
D: TRBD1
J: TRBJ1-2

CDR3: CASSPWTGETGELFF
DNA: TGTGCCAGCTCACCATGGACAGGGGAGACCGGGGAGCTGTTTTTT
size: NA
V: TRBV18
D: TRBD1
J: TRBJ2-2

CDR3: CASSLESAQYF
DNA: TGCGCCAGCAGTTTGGAGAGTGCGCAGTATTTT
size: NA
V: TRBV10-2
D: NA
J: TRBJ2-3

CDR3: CASSNNRVEEQYF
DNA: TGTGCCAGCAGTAATAACAGGGTGGAAGAGCAGTACTTC
size: NA
V: TRBV27
D: NA
J: TRBJ2-5

CDR3: CASSLWAGDNQPQHF
DNA: TGTGCCAGCAGCTTATGGGCGGGGGACAATCAGCCCCAGCATTTT
size: NA
V: TRBV5-8
D: NA
J: TRBJ1-5

CDR3: CSVERTGYTEAFF
DNA: TGCAGCGTTGAGCGTACGGGTTACACTGAAGCTTTCTTT
size: NA
V: TRBV29-1
D: NA
J: TRBJ1-1

CDR3: CASSRDRANSPLHF
DNA: TGTGCCAGCTCACGGGACAGGGCGAATTCACCCCTCCACTTT
size: NA
V: TRBV18
D: TRBD1
J: TRBJ1-6

CDR3: CASSYRGLEAFF
DNA: TGTGCCAGCAGTTACAGGGGCCTTGAAGCTTTCTTT
size: NA
V: TRBV6-5
D: NA
J: TRBJ1-1

CDR3: CASSQQEHNSPLHF
DNA: TGTGCCAGCTCACAACAGGAACACAATTCACCCCTCCACTTT
size: NA
V: TRBV18
D: NA
J: TRBJ1-6

CDR3: CTSTVTWGPSETQYF
DNA: TGTACCAGCACCGTGACCTGGGGTCCCAGTGAGACCCAGTACTTC
size: NA
V: TRBV9
D: NA
J: TRBJ2-5

CDR3: CASSLALIFDTGELFF
DNA: TGTGCCAGCAGCTTGGCACTCATTTTCGACACCGGGGAGCTGTTTTTT
size: NA
V: TRBV5-8
D: NA
J: TRBJ2-2

CDR3: CASSPLVGQGLAKNIQYF
DNA: TGTGCCAGCTCACCACTAGTGGGACAGGGACTAGCCAAAAACATTCAGTACTTC
size: NA
V: TRBV18
D: TRBD1
J: TRBJ2-4

CDR3: CSADGYTF
DNA: TGCAGTGCGGACGGCTACACCTTC
size: NA
V: TRBV20-1
D: NA
J: TRBJ1-2

CDR3: CSARDFTEAFF
DNA: TGCAGTGCTAGAGACTTCACTGAAGCTTTCTTT
size: few
V: TRBV20-1
D: NA
J: TRBJ1-1

CDR3: CASSVGTKYRYGYTF
DNA: TGTGCCAGCAGTGTGGGGACAAAATACCGCTATGGCTACACCTTC
size: NA
V: TRBV6-1
D: NA
J: TRBJ1-2

CDR3: CASSPDRGDQPQHF
DNA: TGTGCCAGCAGCCCCGACAGGGGGGATCAGCCCCAGCATTTT
size: NA
V: TRBV7-8
D: TRBD1
J: TRBJ1-5

CDR3: CASSIYRDTEAFF
DNA: TGTGCCAGCAGTATCTACAGGGACACTGAAGCTTTCTTT
size: NA
V: TRBV7-3
D: NA
J: TRBJ1-1

CDR3: CASSFAGEETQYF
DNA: TGTGCCAGCAGTTTTGCGGGGGAAGAGACCCAGTACTTC
size: NA
V: TRBV27
D: TRBD2
J: TRBJ2-5

CDR3: CASSQGALAGGIDTQYF
DNA: TGTGCCAGCAGCCAAGGGGCGCTAGCGGGGGGTATAGATACGCAGTATTTT
size: NA
V: TRBV4-2
D: TRBD2
J: TRBJ2-3

CDR3: CATSRDLGSPYGYTF
DNA: TGTGCCACCAGCAGAGATTTGGGTAGCCCCTATGGCTACACCTTC
size: NA
V: TRBV15
D: NA
J: TRBJ1-2

CDR3: CASSPTLYNSPLHF
DNA: TGTGCCAGCAGCCCGACACTGTATAATTCACCCCTCCACTTT
size: NA
V: TRBV7-8
D: NA
J: TRBJ1-6

CDR3: CASSHGVDLGDTEAFF
DNA: TGTGCCAGCAGCCATGGCGTCGACCTTGGGGACACTGAAGCTTTCTTT
size: once
V: TRBV5-8
D: NA
J: TRBJ1-1